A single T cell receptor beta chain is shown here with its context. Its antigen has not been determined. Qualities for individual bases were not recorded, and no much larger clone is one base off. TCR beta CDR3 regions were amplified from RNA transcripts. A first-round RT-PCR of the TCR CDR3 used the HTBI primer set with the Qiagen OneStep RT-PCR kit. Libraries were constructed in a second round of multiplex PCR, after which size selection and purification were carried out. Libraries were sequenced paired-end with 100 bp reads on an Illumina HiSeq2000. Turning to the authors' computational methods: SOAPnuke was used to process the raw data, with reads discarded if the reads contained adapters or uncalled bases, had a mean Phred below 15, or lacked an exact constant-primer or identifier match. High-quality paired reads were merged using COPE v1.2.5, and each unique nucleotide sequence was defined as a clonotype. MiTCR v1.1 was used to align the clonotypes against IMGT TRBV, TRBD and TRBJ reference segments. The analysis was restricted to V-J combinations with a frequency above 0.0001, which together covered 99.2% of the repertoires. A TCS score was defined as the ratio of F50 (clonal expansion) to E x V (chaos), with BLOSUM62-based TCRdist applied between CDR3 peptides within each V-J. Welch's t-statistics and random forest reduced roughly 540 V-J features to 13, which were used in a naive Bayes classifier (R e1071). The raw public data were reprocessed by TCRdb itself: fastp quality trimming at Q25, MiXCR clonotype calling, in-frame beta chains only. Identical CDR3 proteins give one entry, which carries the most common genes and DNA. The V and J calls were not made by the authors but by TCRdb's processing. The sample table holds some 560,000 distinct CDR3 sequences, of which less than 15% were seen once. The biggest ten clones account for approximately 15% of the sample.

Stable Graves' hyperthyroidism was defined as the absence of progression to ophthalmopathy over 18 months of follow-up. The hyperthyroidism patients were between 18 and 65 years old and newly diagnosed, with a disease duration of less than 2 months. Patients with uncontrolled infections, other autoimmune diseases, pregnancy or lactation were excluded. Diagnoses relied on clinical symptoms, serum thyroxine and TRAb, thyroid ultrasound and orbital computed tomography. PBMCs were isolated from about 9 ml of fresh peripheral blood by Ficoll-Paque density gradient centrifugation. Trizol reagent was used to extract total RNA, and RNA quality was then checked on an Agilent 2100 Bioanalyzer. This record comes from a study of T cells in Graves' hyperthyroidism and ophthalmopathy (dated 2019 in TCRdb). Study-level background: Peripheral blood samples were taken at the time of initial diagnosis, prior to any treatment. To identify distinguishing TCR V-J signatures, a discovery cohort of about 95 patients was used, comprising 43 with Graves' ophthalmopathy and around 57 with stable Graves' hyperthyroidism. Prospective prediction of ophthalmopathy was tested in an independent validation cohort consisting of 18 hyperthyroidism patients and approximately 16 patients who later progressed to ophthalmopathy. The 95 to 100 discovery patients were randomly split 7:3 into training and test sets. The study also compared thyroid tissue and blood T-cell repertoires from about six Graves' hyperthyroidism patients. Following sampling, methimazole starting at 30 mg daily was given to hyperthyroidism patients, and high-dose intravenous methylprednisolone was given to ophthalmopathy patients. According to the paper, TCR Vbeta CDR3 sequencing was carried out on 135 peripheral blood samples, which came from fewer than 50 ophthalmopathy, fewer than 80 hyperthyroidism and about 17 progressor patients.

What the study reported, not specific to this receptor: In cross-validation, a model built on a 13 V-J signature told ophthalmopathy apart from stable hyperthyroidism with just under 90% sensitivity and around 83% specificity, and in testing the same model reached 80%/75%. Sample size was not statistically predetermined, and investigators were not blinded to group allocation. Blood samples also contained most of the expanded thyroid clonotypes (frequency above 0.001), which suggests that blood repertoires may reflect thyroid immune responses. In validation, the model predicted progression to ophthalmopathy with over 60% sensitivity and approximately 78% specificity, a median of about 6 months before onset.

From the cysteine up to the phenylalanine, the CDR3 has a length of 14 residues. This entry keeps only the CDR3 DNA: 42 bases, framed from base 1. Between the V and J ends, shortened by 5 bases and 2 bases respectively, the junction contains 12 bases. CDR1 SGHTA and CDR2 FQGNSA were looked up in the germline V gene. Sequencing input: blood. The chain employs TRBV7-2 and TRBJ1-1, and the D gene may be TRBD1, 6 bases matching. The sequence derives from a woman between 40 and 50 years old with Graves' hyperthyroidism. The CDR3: CASSHQDSNTEAFF. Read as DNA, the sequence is TGTGCCAGCAGCCACCAGGACAGTAACACTGAAGCTTTCTTT.